This record concerns one T cell receptor (beta chain) sequence. This CDR3 has 15 residues. The ends were cut back, 1 base at V and 5 bases at J, with 17 bases in the middle. CDR1 and CDR2 (germline): GTSNPN, SVGIG (reference sequence). The source of the sample is a study of shared T cell receptors in the human thymus. TCRdb's table, derived via immunoSEQ multiplex PCR, lists solely in-frame clones and lacks some. The data hold roughly 660,000 clones, with approximately 87% observed a single time. A further study also used this sample, focusing on human thymus T cells.

The clonotype comes from a boy less than two years old with a congenital heart defect. V gene TRBV30 combines with J gene TRBJ1-1; the D gene is possibly TRBD1 (5 bases). Sequencing used thymocytes. The CDR3 spells CAWSAQGSGRTEAFF. In DNA form, the CDR3 reads TGTGCCTGGAGTGCCCAGGGCTCAGGGAGGACTGAAGCTTTCTTT.